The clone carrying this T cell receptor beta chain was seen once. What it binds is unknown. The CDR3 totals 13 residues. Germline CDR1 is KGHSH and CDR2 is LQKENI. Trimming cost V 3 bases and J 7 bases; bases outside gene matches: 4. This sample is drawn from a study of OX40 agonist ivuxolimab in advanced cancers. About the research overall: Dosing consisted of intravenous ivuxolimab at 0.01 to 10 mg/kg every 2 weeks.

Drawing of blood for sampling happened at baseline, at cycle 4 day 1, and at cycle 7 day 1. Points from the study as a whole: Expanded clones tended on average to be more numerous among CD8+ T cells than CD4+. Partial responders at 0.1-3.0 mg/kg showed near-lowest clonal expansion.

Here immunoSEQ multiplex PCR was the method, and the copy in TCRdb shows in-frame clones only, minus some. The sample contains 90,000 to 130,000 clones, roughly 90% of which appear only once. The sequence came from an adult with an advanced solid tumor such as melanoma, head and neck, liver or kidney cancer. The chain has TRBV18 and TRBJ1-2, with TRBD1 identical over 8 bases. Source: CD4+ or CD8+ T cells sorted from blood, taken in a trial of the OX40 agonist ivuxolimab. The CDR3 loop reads CASSPAGGSGYTF. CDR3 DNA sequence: TGTGCCAGCTCACCCGCAGGGGGCAGTGGCTACACCTTC.